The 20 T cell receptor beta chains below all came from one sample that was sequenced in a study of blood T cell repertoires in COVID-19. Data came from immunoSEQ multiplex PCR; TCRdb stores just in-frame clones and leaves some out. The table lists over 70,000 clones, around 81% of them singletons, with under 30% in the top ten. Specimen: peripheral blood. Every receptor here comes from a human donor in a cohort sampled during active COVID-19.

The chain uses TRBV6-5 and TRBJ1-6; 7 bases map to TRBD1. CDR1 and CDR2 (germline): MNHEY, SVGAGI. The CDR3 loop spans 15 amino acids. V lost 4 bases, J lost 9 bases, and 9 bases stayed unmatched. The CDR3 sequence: CASSSQTGRSSPLHF. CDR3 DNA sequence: TGTGCCAGCAGTTCCCAGACAGGGCGGAGTTCACCCCTCCACTTT.

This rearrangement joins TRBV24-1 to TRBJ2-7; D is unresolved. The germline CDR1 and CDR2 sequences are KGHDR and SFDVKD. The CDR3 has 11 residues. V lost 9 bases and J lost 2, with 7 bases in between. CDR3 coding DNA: TGTGCCACCTTCACGGCCTACGAGCAGTACTTC. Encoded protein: CATFTAYEQYF.

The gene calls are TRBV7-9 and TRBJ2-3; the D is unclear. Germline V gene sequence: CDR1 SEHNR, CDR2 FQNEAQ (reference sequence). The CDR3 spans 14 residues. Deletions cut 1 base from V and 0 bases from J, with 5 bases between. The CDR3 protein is CASSLGPSTDTQYF. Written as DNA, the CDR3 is TGTGCCAGCAGCTTAGGGCCTAGCACAGATACGCAGTATTTT.

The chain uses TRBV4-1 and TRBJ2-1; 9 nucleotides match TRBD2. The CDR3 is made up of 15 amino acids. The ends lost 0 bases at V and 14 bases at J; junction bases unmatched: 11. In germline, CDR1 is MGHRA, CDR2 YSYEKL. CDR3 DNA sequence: TGCGCCAGCAGCCAAGAATGGACTAGCGTAACAACGGAGTTCTTC. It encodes CASSQEWTSVTTEFF.

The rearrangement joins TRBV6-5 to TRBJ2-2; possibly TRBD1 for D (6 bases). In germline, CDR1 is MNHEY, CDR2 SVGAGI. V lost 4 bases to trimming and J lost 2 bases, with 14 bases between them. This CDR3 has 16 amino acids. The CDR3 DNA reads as TGTGCCAGCAGTTCGAGGACAGAACCCAACACCGGGGAGCTGTTTTTT. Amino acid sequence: CASSSRTEPNTGELFF.

The CDR3 loop is CASSLGRGYTYEQYF. The CDR3 nucleotides are TGTGCCAGCAGCTTAGGCAGGGGGTATACCTACGAGCAGTACTTC. V gene TRBV7-8 combines with J gene TRBJ2-7, with TRBD1 matching over 7 bases. The CDR3 is 15 residues long. Unmatched junction bases numbered 5, after V lost 1 base and J lost 2 bases. Germline values: CDR1 SGHVS, CDR2 FQNEAQ.

The CDR3 protein is CASSPGREAFF. For the CDR3, the DNA is TGTGCCAGCAGCCCGGGCCGGGAGGCTTTCTTT. This chain uses TRBV3-1 (or the pseudogene TRBV3-2) with TRBJ1-1; D gene ambiguous. V shed 4 bases and J shed 11 bases, with 11 bases lying between them. Germline CDR1 and CDR2: LGHDT and YNNKEL (reference sequence). The CDR3 runs 11 residues.

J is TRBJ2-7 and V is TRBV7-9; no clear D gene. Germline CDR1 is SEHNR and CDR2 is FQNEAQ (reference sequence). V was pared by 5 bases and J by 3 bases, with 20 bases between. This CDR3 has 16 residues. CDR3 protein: CASSLPLTDELYEQYF. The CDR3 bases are TGTGCCAGCAGCCTCCCCCTAACAGACGAACTCTACGAGCAGTACTTC.

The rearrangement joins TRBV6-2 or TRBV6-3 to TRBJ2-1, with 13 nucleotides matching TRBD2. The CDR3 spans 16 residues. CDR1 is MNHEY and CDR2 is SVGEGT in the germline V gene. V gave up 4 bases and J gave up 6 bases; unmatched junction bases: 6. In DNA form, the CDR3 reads TGTGCCAGCAGTTCCAGGACTAGCGGGGGATCCAATGAGCAGTTCTTC. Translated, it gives CASSSRTSGGSNEQFF.

The CDR3 is CASRELLGQGTMNTEAFF. CDR3 DNA sequence: TGTGCCAGCAGGGAGCTTTTGGGACAGGGGACTATGAACACTGAAGCTTTCTTT. This sequence joins TRBV2 and TRBJ1-1; 10 bases are a match to TRBD1. V shed 6 bases, J shed 0 bases, and the junction held 13 bases outside the gene matches. Germline CDR1 SNHLY, CDR2 FYNNEI. The CDR3 is 18 residues long.

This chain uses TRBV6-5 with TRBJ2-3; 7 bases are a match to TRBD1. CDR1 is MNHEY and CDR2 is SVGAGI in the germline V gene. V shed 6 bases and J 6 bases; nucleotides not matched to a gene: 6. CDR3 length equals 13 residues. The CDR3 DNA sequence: TGTGCCAGCAGCGACAGGGTTGTGGATACGCAGTATTTT. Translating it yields CASSDRVVDTQYF.

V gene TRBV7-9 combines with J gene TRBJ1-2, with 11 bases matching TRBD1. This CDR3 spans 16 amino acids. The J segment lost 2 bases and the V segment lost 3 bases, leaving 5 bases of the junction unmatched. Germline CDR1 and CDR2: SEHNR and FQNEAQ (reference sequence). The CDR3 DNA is TGTGCCAGCAGCTTTAACCGGGACAGGGGGAACTATGGCTACACCTTC. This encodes CASSFNRDRGNYGYTF.

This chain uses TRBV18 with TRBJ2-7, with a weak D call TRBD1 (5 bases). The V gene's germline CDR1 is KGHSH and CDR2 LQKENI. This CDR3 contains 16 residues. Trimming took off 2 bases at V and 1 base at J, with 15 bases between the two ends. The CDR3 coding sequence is TGTGCCAGCTCACCAGGGGCTGGTGGGCCTTCCTACGAGCAGTACTTC. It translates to CASSPGAGGPSYEQYF. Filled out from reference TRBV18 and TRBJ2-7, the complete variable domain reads NAGVMQNPRHLVRRRGQEARLRCSPMKGHSHVYWYRQLPEEGLKFMVYLQKENIIDESGMPKERFSAEFPKEGPSILRIQQVVRGDSAAYFCASSPGAGGPSYEQYFGPGTRLTVT.

Here the CDR3 reads CASFGQGAWDTQYF. As DNA, the CDR3 is TGTGCTAGTTTCGGACAGGGGGCGTGGGATACGCAGTATTTT. The chain is built from TRBV12-5 and TRBJ2-3, with TRBD1 matching over 11 bases. V was pared by 8 bases and J by 6 bases, with 7 bases of the junction left unmatched. From germline, CDR1 is LGHNT and CDR2 FRNRAP. The CDR3 length is 14 residues.

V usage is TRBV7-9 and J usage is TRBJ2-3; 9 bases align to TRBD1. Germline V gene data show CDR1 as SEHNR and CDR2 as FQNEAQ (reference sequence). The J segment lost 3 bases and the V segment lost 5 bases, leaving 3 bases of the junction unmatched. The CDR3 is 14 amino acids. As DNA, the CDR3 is TGTGCCAGCAGCAGGACAGGGGTGACAGATACGCAGTATTTT. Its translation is CASSRTGVTDTQYF.

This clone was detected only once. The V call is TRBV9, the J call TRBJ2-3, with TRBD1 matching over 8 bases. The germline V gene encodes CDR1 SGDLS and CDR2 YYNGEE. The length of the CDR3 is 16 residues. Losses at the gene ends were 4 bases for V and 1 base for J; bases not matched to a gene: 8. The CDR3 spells CASSPGWGQGTDTQYF. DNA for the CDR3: TGTGCCAGCAGCCCCGGTTGGGGACAGGGCACAGATACGCAGTATTTT.

CDR3 bases: TGCGCCAGCAGCTTACAGGGGCACCAAGAGACCCAGTACTTC. Its protein is CASSLQGHQETQYF. The chain recombines TRBV5-1 with TRBJ2-5; 7 bases align to TRBD1. The CDR3 contains 14 residues. J lost 0 bases, V lost 2 bases, and 1 base had no gene match. The V gene's germline CDR1 is SGHRS and CDR2 YFSETQ.

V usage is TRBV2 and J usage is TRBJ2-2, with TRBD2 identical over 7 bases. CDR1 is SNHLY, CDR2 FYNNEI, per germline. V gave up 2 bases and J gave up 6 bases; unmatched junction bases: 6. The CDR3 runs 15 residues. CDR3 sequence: CASSEQAGRAGELFF. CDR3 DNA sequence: TGTGCCAGCAGTGAACAAGCGGGGAGGGCCGGGGAGCTGTTTTTT.

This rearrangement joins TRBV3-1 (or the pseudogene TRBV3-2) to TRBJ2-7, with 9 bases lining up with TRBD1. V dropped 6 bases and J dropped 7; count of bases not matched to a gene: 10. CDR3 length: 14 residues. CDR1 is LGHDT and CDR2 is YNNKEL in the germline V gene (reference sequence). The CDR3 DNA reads TGTGCCAGCAGTCCCGGGACAGGGAGTTCGGAGCAGTACTTC. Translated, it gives CASSPGTGSSEQYF.

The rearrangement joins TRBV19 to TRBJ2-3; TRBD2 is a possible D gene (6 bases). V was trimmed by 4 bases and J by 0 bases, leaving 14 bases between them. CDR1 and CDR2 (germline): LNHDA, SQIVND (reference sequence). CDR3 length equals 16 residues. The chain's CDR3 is CASSTGTVSSTDTQYF. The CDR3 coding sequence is TGTGCCAGTAGTACTGGGACTGTTTCTAGCACAGATACGCAGTATTTT.